The next 20 T cell receptor beta chains were all read from a single sample in a study of blood T cell repertoires in COVID-19. The assay was immunoSEQ multiplex PCR, and TCRdb's table has in-frame clones only and misses some. The table has approximately 15,000 clones, roughly 84% seen once. The sequenced material came from peripheral blood. The origin of the receptors is a man in his forties with active or convalescent COVID-19.

The gene calls are TRBV4-3 and TRBJ1-6, with TRBD1 identical over 10 bases. The CDR3 is 15 residues long. CDR1 and CDR2 (germline): LGHNA, YSLEER. Trimming took 4 bases from V and 9 from J; bases not matched to a gene: 6. The CDR3 protein is CASSPRQGARSPLHF. For the CDR3, the DNA is TGCGCCAGCAGCCCGCGACAGGGGGCGCGTTCACCCCTCCACTTT.

The chain links TRBV4-1 to TRBJ2-3, with 7 bases matching TRBD1. This CDR3 has 14 residues. The ends lost 5 bases at V and 5 bases at J; junction bases unmatched: 7. From germline, CDR1 is MGHRA and CDR2 YSYEKL. The CDR3 coding sequence is TGCGCCAGCAGCGGGACAGCCCACAGAGATACGCAGTATTTT. Its translation: CASSGTAHRDTQYF.

The rearrangement links TRBV5-5 to TRBJ2-7; 8 positions agree with TRBD1. Trimming removed 4 bases from V and 1 base from J; junction bases left unmatched: 7. The CDR3 consists of 15 residues. Germline lookup yields CDR1 SGHKS and CDR2 YYEKEE (reference sequence). The CDR3 spells CASSLGWTGSYEQYF. CDR3 DNA sequence: TGTGCCAGCAGCCTCGGGTGGACAGGGTCCTACGAGCAGTACTTC.

The chain employs TRBV10-1 and TRBJ1-5; 9 bases map to TRBD1. V gave up 6 bases and J gave up 6 bases; unmatched junction bases: 6. The germline gives CDR1 WNHNN, CDR2 SYGVQD (reference sequence). CDR3 length: 14 residues. The CDR3, as DNA: TGCGCCAGCAGCCTGGGACAGGGAGGTCAGCCCCAGCATTTT. Amino acids: CASSLGQGGQPQHF.

The chain uses TRBV19 and TRBJ1-1; unclear D gene. Trimming removed 3 bases at V and 5 bases at J, with 13 bases between. This CDR3 region has 14 residues. Germline CDR1 is LNHDA and CDR2 is SQIVND (reference sequence). CDR3 residues: CASSIRQVPTEAFF. DNA for the CDR3: TGTGCCAGTAGTATTCGGCAGGTTCCGACTGAAGCTTTCTTT.

The V gene is TRBV18, the J gene TRBJ2-2, with 8 bases that match TRBD1. Per germline, CDR1 KGHSH and CDR2 LQKENI. The CDR3 contains 16 residues. V shed 2 bases and J 4 bases; nucleotides not matched to a gene: 6. The CDR3 region is CASSPMLGTGTGELFF. Written as DNA, the CDR3 is TGTGCCAGCTCACCAATGTTGGGGACAGGCACCGGGGAGCTGTTTTTT. The variable domain in full, completed from reference TRBV18 and TRBJ2-2, reads NAGVMQNPRHLVRRRGQEARLRCSPMKGHSHVYWYRQLPEEGLKFMVYLQKENIIDESGMPKERFSAEFPKEGPSILRIQQVVRGDSAAYFCASSPMLGTGTGELFFGEGSRLTVL.

This clone is medium-sized by share. This chain joins TRBV27 and TRBJ2-1, with 8 bases fitting TRBD2. CDR3 length equals 15 residues. Losses at the gene ends were 6 bases for V and 2 bases for J; bases not matched to a gene: 6. Germline CDR1 MNHEY, CDR2 SMNVEV (reference sequence). The CDR3 nucleotides are TGTGCCAGCAGCAGCGGGAGCGGGGCCTACAATGAGCAGTTCTTC. Its translation: CASSSGSGAYNEQFF.

The CDR3 DNA sequence: TGTGCCAGCAGCCCAGGGGGCGTCTATGGCTACACCTTC. Its translation is CASSPGGVYGYTF. The chain has TRBV14 and TRBJ1-2; the match to TRBD1 covers 8 bases. V was clipped by 4 bases and J by 4 bases; unmatched bases: 2. The CDR3 has 13 residues. Germline-derived CDR1 and CDR2 are SGHDN and FVKESK.

The rearrangement joins TRBV5-4 to TRBJ2-3; weak D call: TRBD2 (7 bases). Trimming left V 0 bases short and J 5 bases short, with 16 bases between. CDR1 SGHNT and CDR2 YYREEE come from the germline V gene (reference sequence). The CDR3 extends over 16 amino acids. In nucleotides, the CDR3 is TGTGCCAGCAGCTTGGAAGGAGGGGGGGTGGAAGATACGCAGTATTTT. Its translation: CASSLEGGGVEDTQYF.

This chain joins TRBV24-1 and TRBJ2-2; 9 bases fit TRBD1. The CDR3 is 16 residues long. Germline assignment: CDR1 KGHDR and CDR2 SFDVKD. The trim removed 3 bases at V and 1 base at J, leaving 2 bases unmatched. In nucleotides, the CDR3 is TGTGCCACCAGTGATGCGGGACAGGGGAACACCGGGGAGCTGTTTTTT. Translating it yields CATSDAGQGNTGELFF.

The J gene is TRBJ2-1, the V gene TRBV7-9, with 7 bases matching TRBD2. This CDR3 is 16 amino acids long. V lost 5 bases and J lost 7; bases outside the gene matches: 14. In germline, CDR1 is SEHNR, CDR2 FQNEAQ (reference sequence). The CDR3 reads CASSPRGGGTGNEQFF. The CDR3 DNA reads TGTGCCAGCAGCCCCCGAGGCGGGGGTACGGGAAATGAGCAGTTCTTC.

The chain uses TRBV7-2 and TRBJ2-3, with TRBD2 matching over 16 bases. CDR3 length: 14 residues. V lost 5 bases and J lost 14; bases outside the gene matches: 7. CDR1 and CDR2 (germline): SGHTA, FQGNSA. CDR3 in amino acids: CASSPGLAGGAWYF. The CDR3 DNA sequence: TGTGCCAGCAGCCCGGGACTAGCGGGAGGGGCATGGTATTTT.

This chain connects TRBV6-5 to TRBJ1-6, with 8 bases aligning to TRBD1. The CDR3 runs 14 residues. J gave up 7 bases and V 6 bases, and 5 bases lay outside the gene matches. CDR1 is MNHEY and CDR2 is SVGAGI in the germline V gene. CDR3 sequence (DNA): TGTGCCAGCAGCGGGACAGGAGAAAATTCACCCCTCCACTTT. This gives the protein CASSGTGENSPLHF.

The V call is TRBV11-3, the J call TRBJ1-2; D call uncertain. This CDR3 comprises 15 residues. The germline CDR1 and CDR2 sequences are SGHNT and YENEEA. V lost 6 bases, J lost 5 bases, and 19 bases lay in between. CDR3 region: CASSGSSEPLYGYTF. The DNA of the CDR3 is TGTGCCAGCAGTGGCTCGTCGGAGCCTCTTTATGGCTACACCTTC.

This clone was seen a few times. The gene calls are TRBV4-3 and TRBJ1-6; D is possibly TRBD1 (6 bases). CDR1 is LGHNA, CDR2 YSLEER, per germline. Trimming pared 4 bases from V and 7 bases from J, leaving 11 bases between. This CDR3 has 14 amino acids. The chain's CDR3 is CASSLTGTNSPLHF. The CDR3 region has the DNA TGCGCCAGCAGCCTAACAGGGACGAATTCACCCCTCCACTTT.

The V call is TRBV11-3, the J call TRBJ2-2; D not resolved. From germline, CDR1 is SGHNT and CDR2 YENEEA. V gave up 2 bases and J gave up 4 bases, with 11 bases separating them. There are 15 residues in the CDR3. The CDR3: CASSLTVVGTGELFF. Here the CDR3 DNA reads TGTGCCAGCAGCTTAACGGTTGTTGGCACCGGGGAGCTGTTTTTT. Variable domain in full (rest from reference TRBV11-3 and TRBJ2-2): EAGVVQSPRYKIIEKKQPVAFWCNPISGHNTLYWYLQNLGQGPELLIRYENEEAVDDSQLPKDRFSAERLKGVDSTLKIQPAELGDSAVYLCASSLTVVGTGELFFGEGSRLTVL.

The J gene is TRBJ2-3, the V gene TRBV3-1 (or the pseudogene TRBV3-2); D perhaps matches TRBD2 (5 bases). This CDR3 contains 14 residues. In germline, CDR1 is LGHDT, CDR2 YNNKEL (reference sequence). Trimming took off 2 bases at V and 4 bases at J, with 10 bases between the two ends. CDR3 nucleotides: TGTGCCAGCAGCCAACTAGCAGGTGCAGATACGCAGTATTTT. It codes for CASSQLAGADTQYF.

This clone was recorded once. The J gene is TRBJ2-2, the V gene TRBV5-1, with 12 bases aligning to TRBD1. Trimming took 5 bases from V and 5 from J; bases not matched to a gene: 7. Germline V lookup: CDR1 SGHRS, CDR2 YFSETQ. There are 16 residues in the CDR3. The CDR3 loop is CASRRPGQGATGELFF. CDR3 nucleotide sequence: TGCGCCAGCAGACGGCCGGGACAGGGGGCTACCGGGGAGCTGTTTTTT.

The CDR3 sequence is CASSSQGFGSEQYF. CDR3 sequence (DNA): TGTGCCAGTAGTAGTCAGGGTTTTGGATCCGAGCAGTACTTC. The chain combines TRBV19 with TRBJ2-7, with D possibly TRBD1 on 5 matching bases. This CDR3 has 14 residues. From germline, CDR1 is LNHDA and CDR2 SQIVND (reference sequence). Trimming took 4 bases from V and 6 from J, leaving 16 bases between them.

The chain links TRBV7-9 to TRBJ1-2; no clear D gene. The CDR3 has 14 residues. V was clipped by 1 base and J by 3 bases, with 9 bases between them. Looked up from germline, CDR1 is SEHNR and CDR2 is FQNEAQ (reference sequence). This chain's CDR3 is CASSLGGIHYGYTF. The CDR3 DNA sequence: TGTGCCAGCAGCTTAGGAGGGATTCACTATGGCTACACCTTC.